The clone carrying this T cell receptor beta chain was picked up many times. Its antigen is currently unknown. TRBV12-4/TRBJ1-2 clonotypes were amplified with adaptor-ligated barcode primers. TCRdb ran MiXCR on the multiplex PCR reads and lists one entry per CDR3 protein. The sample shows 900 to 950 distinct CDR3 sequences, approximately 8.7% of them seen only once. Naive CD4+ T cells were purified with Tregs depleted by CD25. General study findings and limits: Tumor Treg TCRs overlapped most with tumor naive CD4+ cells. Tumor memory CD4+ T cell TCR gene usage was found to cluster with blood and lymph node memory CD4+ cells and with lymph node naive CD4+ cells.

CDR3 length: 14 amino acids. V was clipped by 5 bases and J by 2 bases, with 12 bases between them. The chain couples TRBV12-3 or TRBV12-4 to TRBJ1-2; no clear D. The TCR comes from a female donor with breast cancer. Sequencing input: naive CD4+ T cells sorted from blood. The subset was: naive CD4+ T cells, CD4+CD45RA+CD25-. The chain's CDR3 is CASSPRTGNYGYTF. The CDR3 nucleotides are TGTGCCAGCAGTCCACGGACGGGGAACTATGGCTACACCTTC.